Sequencing of this TCR beta chain was carried out in a study of T cell repertoires in cytomegalovirus infection. On the study more broadly: Public TCR beta signatures were indicative of both CMV infection and a matching HLA type.

General study results and limits: The response measured ex vivo was dominated by TCR beta clonotypes (HLA-C-restricted and CMV-specific).

This clonotype showed up many times. Its cognate antigen is unknown. TCRdb passed the reads through MiXCR, listing each CDR3 protein once. The sample includes approximately 190,000 distinct CDR3 sequences, about a tenth of them seen just once. Germline CDR1 and CDR2: SQVTM and ANQGSEA. The germline V and J ends were trimmed by 3 bases and 2 bases, with 5 bases remaining between them. The CDR3 has 13 amino acids. The rearrangement joins TRBV29-1 to TRBJ2-6; either TRBD1 or TRBD2 may fit D (5 bases each). Source material: PBMCs. This receptor was taken from a human donor in good health (CMV status not recorded). Some clones in this sample may be carry-over from other donors' samples. The CDR3 DNA reads as TGCAGCGTTGAGGGACCTGGGGCCAACGTCCTGACTTTC. It codes for CSVEGPGANVLTF.